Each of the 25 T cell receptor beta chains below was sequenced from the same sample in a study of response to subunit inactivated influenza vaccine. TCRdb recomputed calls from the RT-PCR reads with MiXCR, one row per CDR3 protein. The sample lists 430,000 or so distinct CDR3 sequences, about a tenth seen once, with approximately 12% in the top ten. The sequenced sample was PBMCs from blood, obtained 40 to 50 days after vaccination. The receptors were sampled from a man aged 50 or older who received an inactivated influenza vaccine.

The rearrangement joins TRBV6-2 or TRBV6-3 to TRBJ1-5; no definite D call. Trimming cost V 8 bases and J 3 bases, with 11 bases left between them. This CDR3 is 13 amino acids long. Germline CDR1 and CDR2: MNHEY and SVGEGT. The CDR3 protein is CASHLSINQPQHF. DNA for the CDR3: TGTGCCAGCCATCTTTCCATCAATCAGCCCCAGCATTTT.

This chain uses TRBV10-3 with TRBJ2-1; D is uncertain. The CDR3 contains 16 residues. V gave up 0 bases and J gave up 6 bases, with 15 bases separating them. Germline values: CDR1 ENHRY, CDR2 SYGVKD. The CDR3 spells CAISESYRVTGNEQFF. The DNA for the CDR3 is TGTGCCATCAGTGAGTCTTACCGGGTGACCGGCAATGAGCAGTTCTTC.

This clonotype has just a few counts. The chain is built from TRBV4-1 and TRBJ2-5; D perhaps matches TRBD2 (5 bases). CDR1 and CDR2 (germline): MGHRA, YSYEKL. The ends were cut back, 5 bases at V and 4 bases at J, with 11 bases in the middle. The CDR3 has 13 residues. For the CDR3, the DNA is TGCGCCAGCAGCAAACTAGGTGGAGAGACCCAGTACTTC. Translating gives CASSKLGGETQYF.

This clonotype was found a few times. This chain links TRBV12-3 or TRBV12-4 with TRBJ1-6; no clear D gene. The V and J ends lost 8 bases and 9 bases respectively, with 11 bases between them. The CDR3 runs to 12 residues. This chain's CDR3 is CASGLRVSPLHF. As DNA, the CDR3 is TGTGCCAGCGGCCTTCGGGTTTCACCCCTCCACTTT.

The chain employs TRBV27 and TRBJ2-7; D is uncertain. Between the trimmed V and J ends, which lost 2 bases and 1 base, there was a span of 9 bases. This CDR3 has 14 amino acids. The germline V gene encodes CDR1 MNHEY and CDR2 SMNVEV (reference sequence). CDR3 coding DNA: TGTGCCAGCAGTTTAAACTACAATTCCTACGAGCAGTACTTC. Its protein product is CASSLNYNSYEQYF.

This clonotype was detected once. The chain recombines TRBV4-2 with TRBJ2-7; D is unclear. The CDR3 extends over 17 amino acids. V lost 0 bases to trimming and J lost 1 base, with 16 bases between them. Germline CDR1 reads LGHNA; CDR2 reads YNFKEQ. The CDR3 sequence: CASSQDLGRWASYEQYF. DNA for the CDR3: TGTGCCAGCAGCCAAGATCTAGGCAGGTGGGCTTCCTACGAGCAGTACTTC.

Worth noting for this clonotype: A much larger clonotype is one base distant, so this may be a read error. CDR3 sequence (DNA): TGCAGTGCTAGGTGGGGGATGAACGCTGAAGCTTTCTTT. Its protein is CSARWGMNAEAFF. The rearrangement uses TRBV20-1 and TRBJ1-1; a weak D match, TRBD1 (5 bases). CDR3 length: 13 residues. From germline, CDR1 is DFQATT and CDR2 SNEGSKA (reference sequence).

The CDR3 region has the DNA TGTGCCAGCAGGCGGGGGGGGGCATTCATGAACACTGAAGCTTTCTTT. Translation gives CASRRGGAFMNTEAFF. The genes are TRBV6-1 and TRBJ1-1; a weak D match, TRBD1 (6 bases). With 6 bases removed from V and 0 bases from J, the gap between germline ends came to 17 bases. CDR1 MNHNS and CDR2 SASEGT come from the germline V gene. This CDR3 is built from 16 residues.

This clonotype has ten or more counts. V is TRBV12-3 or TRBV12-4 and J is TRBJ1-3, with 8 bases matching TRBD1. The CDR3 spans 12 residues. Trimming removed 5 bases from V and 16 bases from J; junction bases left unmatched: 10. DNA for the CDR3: TGTGCCAGCAGTACGATAGGACAGGGAGTGTATTTT. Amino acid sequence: CASSTIGQGVYF.

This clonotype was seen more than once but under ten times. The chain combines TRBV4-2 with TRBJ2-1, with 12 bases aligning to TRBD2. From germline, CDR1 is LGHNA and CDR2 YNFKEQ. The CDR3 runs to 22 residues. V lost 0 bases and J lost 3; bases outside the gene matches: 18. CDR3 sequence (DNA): TGTGCCAGCAGCCAAGAGCCGAGACTAGCGGGAGCTGTATGGGGAGTCTACAATGAGCAGTTCTTC. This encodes CASSQEPRLAGAVWGVYNEQFF.

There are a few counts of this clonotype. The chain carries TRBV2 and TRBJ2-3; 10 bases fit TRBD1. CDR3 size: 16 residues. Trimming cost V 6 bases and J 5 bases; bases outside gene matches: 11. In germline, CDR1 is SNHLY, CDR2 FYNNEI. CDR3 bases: TGTGCCAGCAGCTTCTCGGGACAGGGGTATCAAGATACGCAGTATTTT. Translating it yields CASSFSGQGYQDTQYF.

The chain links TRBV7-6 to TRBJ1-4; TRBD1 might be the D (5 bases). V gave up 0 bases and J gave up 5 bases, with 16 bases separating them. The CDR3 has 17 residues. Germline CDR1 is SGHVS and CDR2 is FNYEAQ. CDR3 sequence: CASSLAGGDRPNEKLFF. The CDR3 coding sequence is TGTGCCAGCAGCTTAGCGGGGGGAGATCGTCCAAATGAAAAACTGTTTTTT.

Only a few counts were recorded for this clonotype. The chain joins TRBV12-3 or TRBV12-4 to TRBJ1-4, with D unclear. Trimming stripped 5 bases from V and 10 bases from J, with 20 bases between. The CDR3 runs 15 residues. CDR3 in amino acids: CASSRLGRQIVKLFF. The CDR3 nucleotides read TGTGCCAGCAGTCGACTCGGACGGCAGATCGTAAAACTGTTTTTT.

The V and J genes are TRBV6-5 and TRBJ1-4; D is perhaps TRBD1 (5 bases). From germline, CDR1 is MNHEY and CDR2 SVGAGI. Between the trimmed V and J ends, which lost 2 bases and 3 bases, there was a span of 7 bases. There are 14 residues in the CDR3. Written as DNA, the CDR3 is TGTGCCAGCAGTTACGGGGCAGCTAATGAAAAACTGTTTTTT. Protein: CASSYGAANEKLFF.

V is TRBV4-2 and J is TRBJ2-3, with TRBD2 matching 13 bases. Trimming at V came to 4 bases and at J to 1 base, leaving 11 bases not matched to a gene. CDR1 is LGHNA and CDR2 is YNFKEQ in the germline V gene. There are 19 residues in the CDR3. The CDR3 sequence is CASSPRTSGGLLGTDTQYF. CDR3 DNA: TGTGCCAGCAGCCCAAGGACTAGCGGGGGCCTTCTCGGCACAGATACGCAGTATTTT.

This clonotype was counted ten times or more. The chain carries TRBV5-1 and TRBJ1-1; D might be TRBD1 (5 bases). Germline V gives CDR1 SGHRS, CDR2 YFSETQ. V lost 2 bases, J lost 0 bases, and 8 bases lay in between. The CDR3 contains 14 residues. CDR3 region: CASSFDSMNTEAFF. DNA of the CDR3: TGCGCCAGCAGCTTCGACAGCATGAACACTGAAGCTTTCTTT.

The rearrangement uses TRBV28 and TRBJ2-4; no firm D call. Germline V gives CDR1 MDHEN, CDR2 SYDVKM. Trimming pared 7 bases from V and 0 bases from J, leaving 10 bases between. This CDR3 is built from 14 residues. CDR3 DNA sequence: TGTGCCAGCACGAATTATTTAGCCAAAAACATTCAGTACTTC. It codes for CASTNYLAKNIQYF.

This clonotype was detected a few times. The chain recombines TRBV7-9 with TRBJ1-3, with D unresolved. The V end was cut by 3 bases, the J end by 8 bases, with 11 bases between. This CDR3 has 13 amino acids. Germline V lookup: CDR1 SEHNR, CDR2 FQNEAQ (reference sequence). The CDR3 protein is CASSFSAEDTIYF. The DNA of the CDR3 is TGTGCCAGCAGCTTCTCCGCCGAGGACACCATATATTTT.

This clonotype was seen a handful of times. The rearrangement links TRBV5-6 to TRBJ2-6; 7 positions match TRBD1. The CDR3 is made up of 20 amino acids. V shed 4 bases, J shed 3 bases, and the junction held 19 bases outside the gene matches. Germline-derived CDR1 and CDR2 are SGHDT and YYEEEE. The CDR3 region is CASSMGTVPYLAGGANVLTF. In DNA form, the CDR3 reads TGTGCCAGCAGCATGGGGACAGTACCCTACTTGGCGGGTGGGGCCAACGTCCTGACTTTC. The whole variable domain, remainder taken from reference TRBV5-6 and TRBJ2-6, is DAGVTQSPTHLIKTRGQQVTLRCSPKSGHDTVSWYQQALGQGPQFIFQYYEEEERQRGNFPDRFSGHQFPNYSSELNVNALLLGDSALYLCASSMGTVPYLAGGANVLTFGAGSRLTVL.

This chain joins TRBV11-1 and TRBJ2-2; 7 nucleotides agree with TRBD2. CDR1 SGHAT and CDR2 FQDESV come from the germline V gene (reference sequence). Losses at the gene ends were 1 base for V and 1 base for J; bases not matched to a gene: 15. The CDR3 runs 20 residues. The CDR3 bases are TGTGCCAGCAGCTTAGGTCCCCCTCGGGCTAGCGGTTGGAACACCGGGGAGCTGTTTTTT. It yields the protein CASSLGPPRASGWNTGELFF.

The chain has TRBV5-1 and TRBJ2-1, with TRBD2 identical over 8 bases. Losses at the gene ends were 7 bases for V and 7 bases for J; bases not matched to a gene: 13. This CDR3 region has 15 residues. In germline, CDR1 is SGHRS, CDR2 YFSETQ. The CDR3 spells CASFVAGGTTNEQFF. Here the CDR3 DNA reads TGCGCCAGCTTTGTGGCGGGGGGCACGACAAATGAGCAGTTCTTC.

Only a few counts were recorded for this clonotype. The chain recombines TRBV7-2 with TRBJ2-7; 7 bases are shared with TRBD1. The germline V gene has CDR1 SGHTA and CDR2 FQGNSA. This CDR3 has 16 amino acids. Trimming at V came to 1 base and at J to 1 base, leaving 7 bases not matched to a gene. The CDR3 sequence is CASSLVTGQNSYEQYF. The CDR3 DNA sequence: TGTGCCAGCAGCTTAGTTACGGGACAGAATTCCTACGAGCAGTACTTC.

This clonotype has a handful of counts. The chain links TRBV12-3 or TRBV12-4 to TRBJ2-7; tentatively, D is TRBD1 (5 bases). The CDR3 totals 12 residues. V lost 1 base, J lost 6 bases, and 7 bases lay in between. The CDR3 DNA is TGTGCCAGCAGTTTAGGCAGGGTCGAGCAGTACTTC. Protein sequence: CASSLGRVEQYF.

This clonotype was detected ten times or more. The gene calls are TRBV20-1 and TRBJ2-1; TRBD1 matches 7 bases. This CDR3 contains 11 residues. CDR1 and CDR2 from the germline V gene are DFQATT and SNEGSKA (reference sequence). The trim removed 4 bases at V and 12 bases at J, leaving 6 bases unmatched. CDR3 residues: CSANQGVGQFF. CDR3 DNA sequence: TGCAGTGCTAACCAGGGGGTCGGGCAGTTCTTC.

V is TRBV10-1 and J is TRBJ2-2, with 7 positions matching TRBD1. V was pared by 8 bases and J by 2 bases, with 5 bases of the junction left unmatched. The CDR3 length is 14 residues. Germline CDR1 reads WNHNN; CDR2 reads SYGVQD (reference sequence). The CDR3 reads CASRPGGNTGELFF. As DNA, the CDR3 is TGCGCCAGCCGCCCAGGGGGTAACACCGGGGAGCTGTTTTTT.